This T cell receptor (beta chain) derives from a study of T cells in Graves' hyperthyroidism and ophthalmopathy. Study findings and constraints: Blood also held most thyroid clonotypes expanded beyond 0.001. The model made its ophthalmopathy prediction, and onset followed a median approximately six months later.

The junction had 3 bases not matched to a gene; V was cut back by 2 bases and J by 8 bases. The CDR3 totals 14 residues. Germline CDR1 and CDR2: MNHEY and SVGEGT. The source material, RNA transcripts, was used to amplify TCR beta CDR3 regions. The primer set for the first-round RT-PCR of the TCR CDR3 was HTBI. TCRdb reprocessed the multiplex PCR reads with MiXCR, giving one entry per CDR3 protein. The sample holds 500,000 to 800,000 distinct CDR3 sequences, about 14% seen once. The study included ophthalmopathy patients with Clinical Activity Score at least 3, NOSPECS grade at least 4 and duration under 3 months. This clonotype was recorded many times. Its antigen remains unidentified.

The sequenced sample consisted of blood. The chain couples TRBV6-2 or TRBV6-3 to TRBJ2-2; 9 positions match TRBD2. The receptor's source is a woman between 45 and 65 years old with Graves' ophthalmopathy. CDR3 loop: CASSYILAGGELFF. The CDR3 DNA is TGTGCCAGCAGTTACATCCTAGCGGGAGGGGAGCTGTTTTTT.